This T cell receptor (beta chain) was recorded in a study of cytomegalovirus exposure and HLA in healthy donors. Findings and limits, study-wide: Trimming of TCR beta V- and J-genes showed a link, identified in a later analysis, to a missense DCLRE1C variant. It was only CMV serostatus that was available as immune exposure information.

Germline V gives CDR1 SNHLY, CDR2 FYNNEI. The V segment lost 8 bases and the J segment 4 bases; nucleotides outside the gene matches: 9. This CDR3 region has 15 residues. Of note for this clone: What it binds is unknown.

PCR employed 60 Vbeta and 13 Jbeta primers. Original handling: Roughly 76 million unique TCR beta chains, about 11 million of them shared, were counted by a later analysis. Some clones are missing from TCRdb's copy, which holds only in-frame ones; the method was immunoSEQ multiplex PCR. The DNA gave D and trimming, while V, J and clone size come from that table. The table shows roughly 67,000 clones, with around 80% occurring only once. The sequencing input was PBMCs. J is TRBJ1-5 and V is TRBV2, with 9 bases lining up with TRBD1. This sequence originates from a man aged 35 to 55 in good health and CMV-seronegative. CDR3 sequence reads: CASGGTGTSNQPQHF. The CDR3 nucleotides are TGTGCCAGCGGCGGGACAGGGACCTCGAATCAGCCCCAGCATTTT.